These 3 T cell receptor beta chains share one sample of origin, sequenced in a study of T-cell reconstitution after alpha-beta-depleted transplantation in children. Unique molecular identifiers were incorporated into the prepared TCRbeta library. TCRdb reprocessed the PCR reads via MiXCR and lists one record per CDR3 protein. Of around 600,000 distinct CDR3 sequences in the sample, 20% to 25% are singletons; the top ten hold around an eighth. The sequenced sample was PBMCs, mostly from graft donor cells, obtained 360 days after TCRalphabeta/CD19-depleted stem cell transplant. The receptors shown here come from a boy under two years old who had a stem cell transplant for acute myeloid leukemia, so the T cells may come from the graft donor.

This rearrangement joins TRBV11-3 to TRBJ2-4, with TRBD2 as a possible D gene (6 bases). Trimming took off 4 bases at V and 5 bases at J, with 15 bases between the two ends. The CDR3 sequence is 15 residues long. The germline V gene encodes CDR1 SGHNT and CDR2 YENEEA. This CDR3 is CASSSGPRLENIQYF. CDR3 coding DNA: TGTGCCAGCAGCTCGGGGCCGCGACTAGAAAACATTCAGTACTTC.

Ten or more counts support this clonotype. The CDR3 spells CSVAGGSVYEQYF. Written as DNA, the CDR3 is TGCAGCGTTGCTGGGGGTTCCGTCTACGAGCAGTACTTC. The chain combines TRBV29-1 with TRBJ2-7; D may match TRBD1 or TRBD2 (5 bases each). This CDR3 is 13 amino acids long. Germline V gene lookup returns CDR1 SQVTM and CDR2 ANQGSEA. Trimming removed 4 bases at V and 3 bases at J, with 13 bases between.

V and J are TRBV6-1 and TRBJ2-3; D gene ambiguous. V was trimmed by 5 bases and J by 4 bases, leaving 13 bases between them. This CDR3 is built from 14 residues. Germline lookup yields CDR1 MNHNS and CDR2 SASEGT. The CDR3: CASSTPDLADTQYF. CDR3 nucleotide sequence: TGTGCCAGCAGTACCCCAGATCTGGCAGATACGCAGTATTTT.